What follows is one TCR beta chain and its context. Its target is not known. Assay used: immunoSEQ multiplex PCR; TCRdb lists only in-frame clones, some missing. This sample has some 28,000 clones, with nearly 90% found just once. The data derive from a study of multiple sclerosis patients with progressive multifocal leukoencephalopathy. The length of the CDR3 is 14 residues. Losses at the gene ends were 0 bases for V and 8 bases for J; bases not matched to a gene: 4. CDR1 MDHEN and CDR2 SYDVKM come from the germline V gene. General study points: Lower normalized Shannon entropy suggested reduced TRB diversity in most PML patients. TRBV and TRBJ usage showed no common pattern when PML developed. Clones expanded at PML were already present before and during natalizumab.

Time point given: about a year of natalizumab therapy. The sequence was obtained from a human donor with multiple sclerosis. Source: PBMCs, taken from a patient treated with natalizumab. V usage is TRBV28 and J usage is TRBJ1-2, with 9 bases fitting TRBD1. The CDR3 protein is CASSLWGQGEGYTF. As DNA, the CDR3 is TGTGCCAGCAGTTTATGGGGACAGGGAGAGGGCTACACCTTC.